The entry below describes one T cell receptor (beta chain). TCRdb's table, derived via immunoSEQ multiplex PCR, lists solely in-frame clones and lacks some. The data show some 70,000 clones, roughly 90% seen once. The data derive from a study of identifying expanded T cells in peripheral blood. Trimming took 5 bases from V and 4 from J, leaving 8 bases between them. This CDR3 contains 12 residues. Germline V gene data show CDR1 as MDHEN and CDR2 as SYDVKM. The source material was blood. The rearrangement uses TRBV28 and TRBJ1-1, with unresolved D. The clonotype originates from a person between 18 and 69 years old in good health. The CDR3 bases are TGTGCCAGCAGTACCGCAACCACTGAAGCTTTCTTT. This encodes CASSTATTEAFF.